This T cell receptor (beta chain) was recorded in a study of patients and donors after allogeneic stem cell transplantation. The table lists this clonotype with a few counts. MiXCR, applied by TCRdb to the RT-PCR reads, yields one record per CDR3 protein. The sample lists under 2,500 distinct CDR3 sequences, nearly 20% occurring once. Germline V CDR1 and CDR2: SGHVS, FNYEAQ. V shed 4 bases, J shed 4 bases, and the junction held 4 bases outside the gene matches. The CDR3 has 13 residues. Sequencing was carried out using blood, either unsorted or a sorted T cell fraction (not recorded which). This TCR derives from a human donor who was either an allogeneic HSCT recipient or a stem cell or donor lymphocyte infusion donor (not recorded which). It is not recorded whose cells these are; they may come from a transplant donor. The chain employs TRBV7-6 and TRBJ2-7; 7 bases match TRBD1. The CDR3 is CASSSYRGYEQYF. The DNA of the CDR3 is TGTGCCAGCAGCTCTTACAGGGGTTACGAGCAGTACTTC.